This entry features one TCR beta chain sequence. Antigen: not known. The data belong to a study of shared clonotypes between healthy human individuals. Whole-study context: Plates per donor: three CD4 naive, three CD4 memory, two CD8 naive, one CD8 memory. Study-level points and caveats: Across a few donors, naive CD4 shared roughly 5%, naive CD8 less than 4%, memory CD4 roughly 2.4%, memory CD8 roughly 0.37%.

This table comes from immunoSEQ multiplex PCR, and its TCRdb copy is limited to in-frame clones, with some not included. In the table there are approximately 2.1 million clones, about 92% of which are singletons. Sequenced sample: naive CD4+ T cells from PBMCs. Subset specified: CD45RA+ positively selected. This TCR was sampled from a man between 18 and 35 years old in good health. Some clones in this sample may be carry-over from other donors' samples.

CDR3 sequence: CAWSPGPREDIQYF. The CDR3, as DNA: TGTGCCTGGAGTCCGGGTCCGCGGGAGGACATTCAGTACTTC. The chain couples TRBV30 to TRBJ2-4, with 8 bases fitting TRBD2. CDR3 length equals 14 residues. The trim removed 2 bases at V and 8 bases at J, leaving 8 bases unmatched. Germline CDR1 reads GTSNPN; CDR2 reads SVGIG (reference sequence).